Shown below are 18 T cell receptor beta chains from a single sample sequenced in a study of blood T cell repertoires in COVID-19 (dated by TCRdb to 2018 to 2021). The method was the immunoSEQ multiplex PCR assay. The table was pulled from immuneACCESS by TCRdb, which kept in-frame rearrangements only. Such tables lose some clones; where checked, under half of the loss comes from unresolved V genes, and the rest has no known cause. For this sample the table gives roughly 68,000 clones, of which about 87% were detected only once. Of the sample, roughly 6.2% falls within the top ten clones. The sample was peripheral blood. Receptors originate from an elderly woman with active COVID-19.

Here the CDR3 reads CASSMYRNSGANVLTF. The CDR3 DNA reads as TGTGCCAGTAGTATGTACAGGAACTCTGGGGCCAACGTCCTGACTTTC. The V gene is TRBV19, the J gene TRBJ2-6; D is possibly TRBD1 (5 bases). Per germline, CDR1 LNHDA and CDR2 SQIVND (reference sequence). This CDR3 region has 16 residues. V lost 3 bases to trimming and J lost 0 bases, with 9 bases between them.

The V call is TRBV7-9, the J call TRBJ1-1; D unclear. Germline loops: CDR1 SEHNR, CDR2 FQNEAQ (reference sequence). The length of the CDR3 is 14 residues. Trimming removed 5 bases at V and 0 bases at J, with 10 bases between. The CDR3 DNA sequence: TGTGCCAGCAGCCCGACAAACATGAACACTGAAGCTTTCTTT. Translated: CASSPTNMNTEAFF. The full variable domain, with the rest looked up from reference TRBV7-9 and TRBJ1-1, is DTGVSQNPRHKITKRGQNVTFRCDPISEHNRLYWYRQTLGQGPEFLTYFQNEAQLEKSRLLSDRFSAERPKGSFSTLEIQRTEQGDSAMYLCASSPTNMNTEAFFGQGTRLTVV.

Only one count was recorded for this clone. CDR3 in DNA: TGTGCCAGCAGTTACTCGAGCGGGACTGCCCAGTACGAGCAGTTCTTC. Its protein is CASSYSSGTAQYEQFF. This rearrangement joins TRBV6-2 or TRBV6-3 to TRBJ2-7; TRBD2 agrees at 7 bases. The J call is uncertain, as TRBJ2-1 better fits the DNA end. CDR1 and CDR2 (germline): MNHEY, SVGEGT. The length of the CDR3 is 16 residues.

This clone was detected only a few times. This sequence joins TRBV12-1 and TRBJ1-5; the listed D gene, TRBD1, was not tested against the DNA. TRBV12-1 represents a pseudogene. The CDR3 runs 15 residues. The CDR3 DNA is TGTGCCAGCAGCTTTAATGACAGGCTGAATCAGCCCCAGCATTTT. Translating gives CASSFNDRLNQPQHF.

V usage is TRBV5-5 and J usage is TRBJ2-7, with 10 bases fitting TRBD1. Trimming took 4 bases from V and 4 from J; bases not matched to a gene: 8. Germline-derived CDR1 and CDR2 are SGHKS and YYEKEE (reference sequence). The CDR3 extends over 15 amino acids. CDR3 nucleotides: TGTGCCAGCAGCCGAACCCCGGGACAGGGGTACGAGCAGTACTTC. Amino acids: CASSRTPGQGYEQYF.

The chain carries TRBV3-1 (or the pseudogene TRBV3-2) and TRBJ2-1; 10 nucleotides line up with TRBD2. Germline-derived CDR1 and CDR2 are LGHDT and YNNKEL (reference sequence). Germline trimming cut 2 bases from V and 6 bases from J; bases unmatched to any gene: 7. This CDR3 has 16 residues. CDR3: CASSQRSGRASNEQFF. The CDR3 DNA sequence: TGTGCCAGCAGCCAAAGAAGCGGGAGGGCCTCCAATGAGCAGTTCTTC.

The chain couples TRBV29-1 to TRBJ2-3; D unclear. V was shortened by 4 bases and J by 6 bases, with 8 bases between the two germline ends. The germline CDR1 and CDR2 sequences are SQVTM and ANQGSEA. This CDR3 is built from 11 residues. The CDR3 DNA reads as TGCAGCGTTGGACTTTCGGATACGCAGTATTTT. Amino acids: CSVGLSDTQYF.

The genes are TRBV29-1 and TRBJ2-1, with a tentative D call TRBD2 (5 bases). With 4 bases removed from V and 0 bases from J, the gap between germline ends came to 10 bases. Per germline, CDR1 SQVTM and CDR2 ANQGSEA. The CDR3 length is 14 residues. For the CDR3, the DNA is TGCAGCGTTGTATTAGCGAACTCCTACAATGAGCAGTTCTTC. The encoded protein is CSVVLANSYNEQFF.

The chain couples TRBV5-4 to TRBJ2-2; TRBD2 matches 10 bases. The CDR3 has 17 residues. Germline CDR1 reads SGHNT; CDR2 reads YYREEE (reference sequence). V was clipped by 0 bases and J by 1 base; unmatched bases: 3. As DNA, the CDR3 is TGTGCCAGCAGCTTGGGGTCTAGCGGGAGGAACACCGGGGAGCTGTTTTTT. Its translation is CASSLGSSGRNTGELFF.

The table lists this clone with a few counts. The chain joins TRBV5-6 to TRBJ2-1, with a possible D match to TRBD2 (5 bases). The V end was cut by 0 bases, the J end by 0 bases, with 7 bases between. The CDR3 sequence is 15 residues long. Germline V gene lookup returns CDR1 SGHDT and CDR2 YYEEEE. The CDR3 is CASSLVASSYNEQFF. For the CDR3, the DNA is TGTGCCAGCAGCTTGGTAGCGAGCTCCTACAATGAGCAGTTCTTC.

CDR3 DNA sequence: TGTGCTAGTGGTTTGGAATCACTAGCGGGAGGATCCCATGAGCAGTTCTTC. Residues: CASGLESLAGGSHEQFF. The chain uses TRBV12-5 and TRBJ2-1; 12 bases are shared with TRBD2. Germline-derived CDR1 and CDR2 are LGHNT and FRNRAP. J lost 8 bases, V lost 1 base, and 9 bases had no gene match. This CDR3 region has 17 residues.

This clone was detected a few times. The chain is built from TRBV9 and TRBJ2-3; no definite D call. The CDR3 is 17 residues long. V lost 4 bases to trimming and J lost 6 bases, with 24 bases between them. Germline lookup yields CDR1 SGDLS and CDR2 YYNGEE. The CDR3 protein is CASSPPPFAVGSDTQYF. DNA of the CDR3: TGTGCCAGCAGCCCGCCCCCCTTTGCCGTCGGGTCCGATACGCAGTATTTT.

The chain uses TRBV6-4 and TRBJ1-1; maybe TRBD1 (5 bases). The CDR3 sequence is 16 residues long. V lost 3 bases and J lost 4, with 18 bases in between. Germline values: CDR1 MRHNA, CDR2 SNTAGT. The CDR3 loop is CASSDPAGTGGTEAFF. The CDR3 region has the DNA TGTGCCAGCAGTGATCCCGCAGGGACTGGGGGCACTGAAGCTTTCTTT.

The V and J genes are TRBV5-6 and TRBJ2-5; D is possibly TRBD2 (7 bases). This CDR3 is 16 amino acids long. The germline gives CDR1 SGHDT, CDR2 YYEEEE. With 2 bases removed from V and 10 bases from J, the gap between germline ends came to 24 bases. Here the CDR3 DNA reads TGTGCCAGCAGCTTTCTCGGCCGGGGGGCCTTTGAGGGCCAGTACTTC. Protein product: CASSFLGRGAFEGQYF.

The chain joins TRBV28 to TRBJ1-1; D call uncertain. Deletions cut 4 bases from V and 11 bases from J, with 11 bases between. CDR1 and CDR2 (germline): MDHEN, SYDVKM. The length of the CDR3 is 11 residues. The CDR3 reads CASSSPEVAFF. In nucleotides, the CDR3 is TGTGCCAGCAGTTCTCCCGAGGTGGCTTTCTTT. The full variable domain, in which reference TRBV28 and TRBJ1-1 provide the parts outside the CDR3, is DVKVTQSSRYLVKRTGEKVFLECVQDMDHENMFWYRQDPGLGLRLIYFSYDVKMKEKGDIPEGYSVSREKKERFSLILESASTNQTSMYLCASSSPEVAFFGQGTRLTVV.

The rearrangement joins TRBV7-3 to TRBJ2-2; TRBD2 matches 9 bases. Germline V gene sequence: CDR1 SGHTA, CDR2 FQGTGA. V gave up 6 bases and J gave up 5 bases; unmatched junction bases: 1. The CDR3 is 13 residues long. The CDR3 coding sequence is TGTGCCAGCAGGACTAGCGGTACCGGGGAGCTGTTTTTT. Its translation is CASRTSGTGELFF.

The chain couples TRBV24-1 to TRBJ2-1; TRBD1 matches 9 bases. V dropped 4 bases and J dropped 7; count of bases not matched to a gene: 10. The CDR3 runs 16 residues. Germline V gene data show CDR1 as KGHDR and CDR2 as SFDVKD. The CDR3 protein is CATSDPGTGYENEQFF. Written as DNA, the CDR3 is TGTGCCACCAGTGACCCCGGGACAGGGTACGAAAATGAGCAGTTCTTC.

The V and J genes are TRBV7-9 and TRBJ1-5; 8 bases fit TRBD1. Germline CDR1 and CDR2: SEHNR and FQNEAQ (reference sequence). This CDR3 region has 15 residues. Unmatched junction bases numbered 9, after V lost 5 bases and J lost 6 bases. The CDR3 protein is CASSPADREAQPQHF. CDR3 DNA: TGTGCCAGCAGCCCAGCGGACAGGGAGGCTCAGCCCCAGCATTTT.